These 14 T cell receptor beta chains share one sample of origin, sequenced in a study of blood T cells in healthy people across ages. Next came a second PCR, run for about 7 to 12 cycles, which used a sample-barcoded 5' primer along with a J-beta primer mix. Each CDR3 protein is one row after TCRdb ran MiXCR on the 5' RACE reads. The data show 2 million or so distinct CDR3 sequences, less than 50% seen once. Sequencing used blood. The receptors derive from a woman aged 40 to 55 in good health.

The chain couples TRBV6-4 to TRBJ1-2, with TRBD1 identical over 9 bases. CDR1 and CDR2 (germline): MRHNA, SNTAGT. Trimming removed 5 bases from V and 1 base from J; junction bases left unmatched: 5. This CDR3 is built from 15 residues. This CDR3 is CASSPNRGHNYGYTF. CDR3 sequence (DNA): TGTGCCAGCAGTCCGAACAGGGGGCATAACTATGGCTACACCTTC.

This clonotype was seen a few times. This sequence joins TRBV28 and TRBJ2-6, with 12 nucleotides matching TRBD1. CDR1 MDHEN and CDR2 SYDVKM come from the germline V gene. The CDR3 contains 19 residues. V lost 5 bases and J lost 3; bases outside the gene matches: 11. This chain's CDR3 is CASSPPGQGAPFGANVLTF. The CDR3, as DNA: TGTGCCAGCAGTCCACCGGGACAGGGGGCCCCGTTTGGGGCCAACGTCCTGACTTTC.

The V call is TRBV7-9, the J call TRBJ2-4; the D is unclear. This CDR3 is built from 15 residues. The V end lost 3 bases, the J end lost 0 bases, and 9 bases lay between the germline ends. Germline loops: CDR1 SEHNR, CDR2 FQNEAQ (reference sequence). Here the CDR3 reads CASSFTAEAKNIQYF. CDR3 in DNA: TGTGCCAGCAGCTTCACGGCGGAAGCCAAAAACATTCAGTACTTC.

This chain joins TRBV20-1 and TRBJ2-7, with 9 bases that match TRBD2. Germline-derived CDR1 and CDR2 are DFQATT and SNEGSKA (reference sequence). The CDR3 totals 14 residues. V lost 2 bases, J lost 0 bases, and 2 bases stayed unmatched. The CDR3: CSARISGGSYEQYF. CDR3 sequence (DNA): TGCAGTGCTAGAATTAGCGGGGGCTCCTACGAGCAGTACTTC.

This clonotype was seen only a few times. V gene TRBV5-1 combines with J gene TRBJ2-1; perhaps TRBD2 as D (6 bases). From germline, CDR1 is SGHRS and CDR2 YFSETQ. V was clipped by 0 bases and J by 2 bases, with 12 bases between them. CDR3 length: 16 residues. The CDR3 protein is CASSLVAGTPYNEQFF. The CDR3 DNA reads as TGCGCCAGCAGCTTGGTGGCGGGGACCCCCTACAATGAGCAGTTCTTC.

The chain has TRBV12-3 or TRBV12-4 and TRBJ2-1, with a tentative D call TRBD2 (5 bases). CDR3 length: 12 amino acids. V gave up 6 bases and J gave up 9 bases, with 12 bases separating them. CDR3 bases: TGTGCCAGCAGACCTGCTGGGAGTGAGCAGTTCTTC. This gives the protein CASRPAGSEQFF.

There are a few counts of this clonotype. The CDR3 region is CASSFKQGGSSYNEQYF. The CDR3 region has the DNA TGTGCCAGCAGCTTCAAACAGGGCGGGAGCTCCTACAATGAGCAGTACTTC. This rearrangement joins TRBV7-2 to TRBJ2-1; possibly TRBD2 for D (7 bases). The J call may not be correct, given that the DNA end is closer to TRBJ2-7. This CDR3 contains 17 residues. The germline V gene encodes CDR1 SGHTA and CDR2 FQGNSA.

The chain is built from TRBV20-1 and TRBJ2-7; TRBD1 matches at 7 bases. CDR1 and CDR2 from the germline V gene are DFQATT and SNEGSKA (reference sequence). With V trimmed by 5 bases and J by 0 bases, 10 bases remained unmatched. The CDR3 has 15 amino acids. The CDR3: CSALFTGTASYEQYF. The CDR3 DNA reads TGCAGTGCTCTTTTTACCGGGACAGCCTCCTACGAGCAGTACTTC.

This clonotype appeared a few times. This chain joins TRBV10-3 and TRBJ2-7, with 11 bases lining up with TRBD2. The germline V gene has CDR1 ENHRY and CDR2 SYGVKD. Trimming removed 3 bases from V and 2 bases from J; junction bases left unmatched: 6. The CDR3 covers 16 residues. CDR3 DNA: TGTGCCATCAGTGACTGGGGTAGCGGGGGGGCCTACGAGCAGTACTTC. Translation gives CAISDWGSGGAYEQYF.

V usage is TRBV2 and J usage is TRBJ2-3; a weak D match, TRBD2 (7 bases). The germline V gene encodes CDR1 SNHLY and CDR2 FYNNEI. V was trimmed by 8 bases and J by 6 bases, leaving 18 bases between them. CDR3 size: 14 residues. Here the CDR3 reads CASGGAAPVDTQYF. The CDR3 DNA reads as TGTGCCAGCGGGGGGGCAGCTCCCGTGGATACGCAGTATTTT.

The rearrangement joins TRBV28 to TRBJ2-6; the match to TRBD1 covers 12 bases. V trimming: 5 bases; J trimming: 0 bases; junction bases outside the gene matches: 14. CDR1 and CDR2 from the germline V gene are MDHEN and SYDVKM. CDR3 length: 21 residues. CDR3 sequence (DNA): TGTGCCAGCAGTCCCCATCGGGCCGGGACAGGGGGCAGCTCTGGGGCCAACGTCCTGACTTTC. This gives the protein CASSPHRAGTGGSSGANVLTF.

This clonotype was seen only a few times. Mismatch with germline at one junction end may stem from a read error. V gene TRBV28 combines with J gene TRBJ2-3; D uncertain. The CDR3 spans 13 residues. Germline V gene lookup returns CDR1 MDHEN and CDR2 SYDVKM. CDR3 sequence: CASSLDSRDTQYF. For the CDR3, the DNA is TGTGCCAGCAGTTTGGATAGCAGAGATACGCAGTATTTT.

This rearrangement joins TRBV5-1 to TRBJ2-5; D is unresolved. Germline CDR1 and CDR2: SGHRS and YFSETQ. There are 13 residues in the CDR3. V was pared by 3 bases and J by 1 base, with 7 bases between. Here the CDR3 reads CASSSILQETQYF. In DNA, the CDR3 is TGCGCCAGCAGCTCTATCCTCCAAGAGACCCAGTACTTC.

This chain links TRBV9 with TRBJ1-2; D remains ambiguous. V was shortened by 6 bases and J by 6 bases, with 24 bases between the two germline ends. Per the germline V gene, CDR1 is SGDLS and CDR2 is YYNGEE. The CDR3 has 16 amino acids. CDR3 DNA sequence: TGTGCCAGCACCTTGTCGTTGCAGGAACCGCGGGATGGCTACACCTTC. This encodes CASTLSLQEPRDGYTF.